The TCR beta chain described here comes from a study of T cell repertoires in cytomegalovirus infection. TCRdb processed the reads anew with MiXCR; each CDR3 protein has one entry. The data hold 70,000 or so distinct CDR3 sequences, with under 30% observed a single time. The CDR3 extends over 14 amino acids. Trimming took 5 bases from V and 7 from J, leaving 15 bases between them. This clonotype came up a few times. Antigen: not known. The rearrangement joins TRBV12-3 or TRBV12-4 to TRBJ1-5; a possible D gene is TRBD1 (5 bases). The sequence derives from a human donor in good health (CMV status not recorded). Some clones in this sample may be carry-over from other donors' samples. Sequenced here: CD8+ T cells from cultured PBMCs, sampled from culture after CMV antigen stimulation. CDR3 loop: CASSTGTRDQPQHF. In DNA form, the CDR3 reads TGTGCCAGCAGTACCGGGACGCGAGACCAGCCCCAGCATTTT.